Following are 24 T cell receptor beta chains from one sample sequenced in a study of shared clonotypes between healthy human individuals. Repertoires were generated with immunoSEQ multiplex PCR, while TCRdb's copy carries only in-frame clones and drops some. In the table there are about 2 million clones, 90% to 95% of which are singletons. The sequenced material came from naive CD4+ T cells sorted from blood. Subset reported: CD45RA+ positively selected. These TCRs come from a man aged 18-30 years in good health.

This chain links TRBV2 with TRBJ1-4; 9 bases are a match to TRBD1. Germline CDR1 SNHLY, CDR2 FYNNEI. The CDR3 consists of 15 residues. Trimming took 1 base from V and 7 from J; bases not matched to a gene: 4. The CDR3 loop reads CASSEGGQGSEKLFF. DNA of the CDR3: TGTGCCAGCAGTGAAGGGGGACAGGGAAGTGAAAAACTGTTTTTT.

This sequence joins TRBV19 and TRBJ2-3; D perhaps matches TRBD2 (6 bases). This CDR3 has 14 amino acids. CDR1 and CDR2 from the germline V gene are LNHDA and SQIVND (reference sequence). V lost 3 bases and J 5 bases, leaving 12 bases between the germline ends. The CDR3 nucleotides read TGTGCCAGTAGTATGGAGAGGGGACTAGATACGCAGTATTTT. Translation: CASSMERGLDTQYF.

This clone was recorded only once. This chain connects TRBV29-1 to TRBJ2-1, with 10 bases lining up with TRBD1. The length of the CDR3 is 15 residues. Germline V CDR1 and CDR2: SQVTM, ANQGSEA. Trimming cost V 0 bases and J 6 bases; bases outside gene matches: 5. The CDR3 reads CSVEDRDRGFNEQFF. The CDR3 DNA reads as TGCAGCGTTGAAGACCGGGACAGGGGATTCAATGAGCAGTTCTTC.

V gene TRBV18 combines with J gene TRBJ1-4; TRBD1 matches 9 bases. The junction had 18 bases not matched to a gene; V was cut back by 6 bases and J by 4 bases. The germline gives CDR1 KGHSH, CDR2 LQKENI. There are 19 residues in the CDR3. CDR3 bases: TGTGCCAGCTCCCTACTAAAGGGACAGGGAACCCTCGATAATGAAAAACTGTTTTTT. This encodes CASSLLKGQGTLDNEKLFF.

The CDR3 loop reads CASSFARGAYEQYF. CDR3 nucleotide sequence: TGTGCCAGCAGCTTCGCTCGGGGGGCCTACGAGCAGTACTTC. The gene calls are TRBV11-3 and TRBJ2-7; 7 bases align to TRBD2. Per the germline V gene, CDR1 is SGHNT and CDR2 is YENEEA. This CDR3 comprises 14 residues. The V gene end was trimmed by 3 bases and the J gene end by 2 bases; junction bases not matched to a gene: 4.

This chain links TRBV7-9 with TRBJ1-2; 7 positions agree with TRBD1. V was clipped by 1 base and J by 7 bases; unmatched bases: 6. Germline-derived CDR1 and CDR2 are SEHNR and FQNEAQ (reference sequence). CDR3 length: 14 amino acids. The CDR3 reads CASSLEPQGGGYTF. The CDR3, as DNA: TGTGCCAGCAGCTTAGAGCCCCAGGGGGGTGGCTACACCTTC.

This chain links TRBV10-3 with TRBJ2-3; no firm D call. The CDR3 extends over 16 amino acids. Germline V gene sequence: CDR1 ENHRY, CDR2 SYGVKD. V lost 3 bases and J lost 3, with 16 bases in between. CDR3 amino acids: CAISDRPAPSTDTQYF. CDR3 bases: TGTGCCATCAGTGATCGGCCAGCTCCTAGTACAGATACGCAGTATTTT.

This rearrangement joins TRBV11-2 to TRBJ2-2; TRBD1 matches 11 bases. The germline V gene encodes CDR1 SGHAT and CDR2 FQNNGV. V was pared by 3 bases and J by 7 bases, with 7 bases of the junction left unmatched. CDR3 length: 16 residues. The CDR3: CASSLEGQGAIGELFF. CDR3 bases: TGTGCCAGCAGCTTGGAAGGACAGGGGGCGATCGGGGAGCTGTTTTTT.

V is TRBV5-8 and J is TRBJ2-5; D not certain. The V end lost 4 bases, the J end lost 2 bases, and 15 bases lay between the germline ends. This CDR3 comprises 15 residues. The germline V gene encodes CDR1 SGHTS and CDR2 YDEGEE. The CDR3 nucleotides read TGTGCCAGCAGCCCGATGGTGGGCGGTCAAGAGACCCAGTACTTC. Its protein is CASSPMVGGQETQYF.

The J gene is TRBJ2-3, the V gene TRBV5-1; TRBD2 agrees at 15 bases. From germline, CDR1 is SGHRS and CDR2 YFSETQ. V lost 3 bases to trimming and J lost 3 bases; unmatched junction nucleotides: 5. This CDR3 comprises 17 residues. The CDR3, as DNA: TGCGCCAGCAGCTCCGGACTAGCGGGGGGGCATACAGATACGCAGTATTTT. It is translated as CASSSGLAGGHTDTQYF.

The rearrangement joins TRBV9 to TRBJ2-3, with TRBD2 as a possible D gene (6 bases). This CDR3 comprises 15 residues. Germline loops: CDR1 SGDLS, CDR2 YYNGEE. V gave up 5 bases and J gave up 1 base, with 14 bases separating them. CDR3 nucleotide sequence: TGTGCCAGCAGACCTCCGGGGGTAGGCACAGATACGCAGTATTTT. As protein: CASRPPGVGTDTQYF.

The chain links TRBV4-1 to TRBJ2-2, with D perhaps matching TRBD1 (6 bases). Germline V CDR1 and CDR2: MGHRA, YSYEKL. The V end was cut by 5 bases, the J end by 6 bases, with 10 bases between. CDR3 length: 13 amino acids. CDR3 in DNA: TGCGCCAGCAGCTTACAGGGTCCCGGGGAGCTGTTTTTT. It translates to CASSLQGPGELFF.

This chain joins TRBV11-2 and TRBJ2-5; no reliable D call. The V gene's germline CDR1 is SGHAT and CDR2 FQNNGV. This CDR3 has 14 residues. Trimming left V 2 bases short and J 7 bases short, with 14 bases between. CDR3 DNA sequence: TGTGCCAGCAGCTTATTGGTCGCGGAAAGGACCCAGTACTTC. It is translated as CASSLLVAERTQYF.

The chain combines TRBV6-6 with TRBJ1-2; TRBD1 is a possible D gene (5 bases). The germline V gene has CDR1 MNHNY and CDR2 SVGAGI (reference sequence). V was pared by 5 bases and J by 3 bases, with 13 bases between. The CDR3 contains 14 residues. The CDR3 nucleotides are TGTGCCAGCAGTAACAGCGGGGGGGACTATGGCTACACCTTC. Residues: CASSNSGGDYGYTF.

This chain uses TRBV6-5 with TRBJ2-6, with 7 bases aligning to TRBD2. After removal of 6 bases from V and 8 bases from J, the junction contained 4 bases not matched to a gene. In germline, CDR1 is MNHEY, CDR2 SVGAGI. This CDR3 is built from 13 residues. DNA for the CDR3: TGTGCCAGCAGCCACAGCGGGACCAACGTCCTGACTTTC. This sequence encodes CASSHSGTNVLTF.

V is TRBV7-2 and J is TRBJ1-5; the D gene is possibly TRBD1 (5 bases). Deletions cut 0 bases from V and 0 bases from J, with 9 bases between. Germline V gene sequence: CDR1 SGHTA, CDR2 FQGNSA. This CDR3 spans 16 amino acids. The CDR3 bases are TGTGCCAGCAGCTTAGCGGGGGGGTATAGCAATCAGCCCCAGCATTTT. Its protein is CASSLAGGYSNQPQHF.

This chain joins TRBV7-2 and TRBJ2-7; D may correspond to TRBD1 or TRBD2 (5 bases each). Germline CDR1 is SGHTA and CDR2 is FQGNSA. The CDR3 is made up of 15 amino acids. V was shortened by 0 bases and J by 4 bases, with 13 bases between the two germline ends. The DNA of the CDR3 is TGTGCCAGCAGCTTAGCGGGACCTTCCCCGTACGAGCAGTACTTC. Amino acid sequence: CASSLAGPSPYEQYF.

This sequence joins TRBV5-7 and TRBJ1-6, with D maybe TRBD1 (6 bases). TRBV5-7 carries the ORF label, with uncertain function. Trimming left V 0 bases short and J 10 bases short, with 14 bases between. This CDR3 has 15 residues. In DNA, the CDR3 is TGTGCCAGCAGCTTGGTGCAGGGGATAGGGTCACCCCTCCACTTT. This gives the protein CASSLVQGIGSPLHF.

The chain combines TRBV9 with TRBJ1-2, with D maybe TRBD1 (6 bases). Trimming left V 4 bases short and J 0 bases short, with 13 bases between. This CDR3 has 15 residues. Germline CDR1 SGDLS, CDR2 YYNGEE. CDR3 nucleotides: TGTGCCAGCAGCTCCGGGACAAATTCTAACTATGGCTACACCTTC. Translation gives CASSSGTNSNYGYTF. Full variable domain (missing parts from reference TRBV9 and TRBJ1-2): DSGVTQTPKHLITATGQRVTLRCSPRSGDLSVYWYQQSLDQGLQFLIQYYNGEERAKGNILERFSAQQFPDLHSELNLSSLELGDSALYFCASSSGTNSNYGYTFGSGTRLTVV.

The J gene is TRBJ1-5, the V gene TRBV10-3; the match to TRBD1 covers 7 bases. V was clipped by 4 bases and J by 5 bases; unmatched bases: 5. This CDR3 has 14 residues. The germline gives CDR1 ENHRY, CDR2 SYGVKD. The CDR3 is CAISAGGRDQPQHF. For the CDR3, the DNA is TGTGCCATCAGTGCAGGGGGGCGGGATCAGCCCCAGCATTTT.

The rearrangement uses TRBV7-2 and TRBJ2-7; 10 bases are shared with TRBD1. Trimming at V came to 5 bases and at J to 2 bases, leaving 6 bases not matched to a gene. CDR1 and CDR2 from the germline V gene are SGHTA and FQGNSA. The CDR3 runs to 15 residues. CDR3 DNA: TGTGCCAGCAGCCAACGACAGGGGGCGCCCTACGAGCAGTACTTC. Translated: CASSQRQGAPYEQYF.

The rearrangement uses TRBV5-6 and TRBJ2-3; 10 bases align to TRBD2. Unmatched junction bases numbered 11, after V lost 1 base and J lost 3 bases. Germline lookup yields CDR1 SGHDT and CDR2 YYEEEE. CDR3 length: 18 amino acids. The CDR3 DNA follows: TGTGCCAGCAGCTTGTTAGGGCTAGCGGGAGTCGAGACAGATACGCAGTATTTT. Its protein is CASSLLGLAGVETDTQYF.

The chain combines TRBV7-8 with TRBJ1-4; D gene uncertain. Germline CDR1 SGHVS, CDR2 FQNEAQ. V lost 6 bases and J 8 bases, leaving 13 bases between the germline ends. CDR3 length: 13 amino acids. Written as DNA, the CDR3 is TGTGCCAGCAGTAACTACCCCTCCGAAAAACTGTTTTTT. Protein: CASSNYPSEKLFF.

The chain uses TRBV5-1 and TRBJ2-5; 7 nucleotides align to TRBD2. Germline loops: CDR1 SGHRS, CDR2 YFSETQ. The V gene end was trimmed by 3 bases and the J gene end by 3 bases; junction bases not matched to a gene: 5. The CDR3 consists of 14 residues. Here the CDR3 DNA reads TGCGCCAGCAGCTCGAGGACTAGGAAAGAGACCCAGTACTTC. The encoded protein is CASSSRTRKETQYF.